A single sample gave rise to the 3 T cell receptor beta chains below, sequenced in a study of beta chain features in type 1 diabetes. Points from the study as a whole: Within each of all four CD4+ subsets, Type 1 diabetes patients had TCRB CDR3s that were moderately but significantly shorter.

Reverse transcription of all isolated RNA meant that expressed TCRB transcripts were sequenced. Repertoires were generated with immunoSEQ multiplex PCR, while TCRdb's copy carries only in-frame clones and drops some. The sample has 100,000 to 150,000 clones, approximately 15% seen once; the top ten hold around 2.7%. Their target antigens are unknown. Source material: central memory CD4+ T cells from blood. These receptors all stem from a man aged 18-30 years with type 1 diabetes.

CDR3 nucleotides: TGCGCCAGCACTACACTGACAGGGAGCTATAGCTACGAGCAGTACTTC. It is translated as CASTTLTGSYSYEQYF. The chain is built from TRBV23-1 and TRBJ2-7; 7 bases are a match to TRBD1. TRBV23-1 qualifies as an ORF whose function is uncertain. V was pared by 7 bases and J by 3 bases, with 15 bases of the junction left unmatched. This CDR3 has 16 amino acids.

The chain couples TRBV30 to TRBJ1-1; D gene unclear. Germline V gives CDR1 GTSNPN, CDR2 SVGIG (reference sequence). The length of the CDR3 is 11 residues. Trimming left V 8 bases short and J 1 base short, with 8 bases between. CDR3 bases: TGTGCCCGACACAAGAACACTGAAGCTTTCTTT. Translated: CARHKNTEAFF.

The rearrangement links TRBV27 to TRBJ1-4; maybe TRBD1 (5 bases). Trimming stripped 7 bases from V and 3 bases from J, with 15 bases between. CDR1 is MNHEY, CDR2 SMNVEV, per germline (reference sequence). The CDR3 is made up of 15 amino acids. The CDR3 bases are TGTGCCAGCACCCGGTCAGGGCTATCTAATGAAAAACTGTTTTTT. The encoded protein is CASTRSGLSNEKLFF.